Listed below are T cell receptor beta chains from one sample, sequenced in a study of shared clonotypes between healthy human individuals. Sequencing used immunoSEQ multiplex PCR; TCRdb keeps in-frame clones, though not all of them. The table includes about 1.5 million clones, 96% detected once. Sequenced: naive CD4+ T cells sorted from blood. The source is a man under 40 in good health. Each CDR3 is given with its conserved first and last residue. The D gene is left open where the match is weak. Size values are once, few and many counts, or a class for expanded clones, and some rows have none.

clone_size j_call v_call d_call cdr3_nt cdr3_aa
- TRBJ2-5 TRBV5-1 - TGCGCCAGCAGCTTGGTGGGAGGTGGAGAGACCCAGTACTTC CASSLVGGGETQYF
- TRBJ2-1 TRBV7-3 - TGTGCCAGTGGCCGGCGCTACAATGAGCAGTTCTTC CASGRRYNEQFF
- TRBJ2-7 TRBV28 TRBD2 TGTGCCAGCAGTGAATTCGGGCTAGCGGGAATCTACGAGCAGTACTTC CASSEFGLAGIYEQYF
- TRBJ1-1 TRBV5-1 - TGCGCCAGCAGCTTGGCAGGGTTCACTGAAGCTTTCTTT CASSLAGFTEAFF
- TRBJ1-3 TRBV7-3 - TGTGCCAGCAGCTTACAGGGCTCTGGAAACACCATATATTTT CASSLQGSGNTIYF
- TRBJ2-7 TRBV29-1 TRBD1 TGCAGCGGGGGGACAGGATTCCCCTACGAGCAGTACTTC CSGGTGFPYEQYF
- TRBJ2-7 TRBV11-2 TRBD2 TGTGCCAGCAGACTAGCGGGCTCTTATGGCGAGCAGTACTTC CASRLAGSYGEQYF
- TRBJ2-5 TRBV5-1 TRBD2 TGCGCCAGCAGCCAAAGCGGGATCCAAGAGACCCAGTACTTC CASSQSGIQETQYF
- TRBJ1-4 TRBV18 - TGTGCCAGCTCACCACTAGCTAATGAAAAACTGTTTTTT CASSPLANEKLFF
- TRBJ2-7 TRBV9 TRBD1 TGTGCCAGCAGCGTAGGTTTAGGGGGGGACAGGGTTAATTACGAGCAGTACTTC CASSVGLGGDRVNYEQYF
few TRBJ1-2 TRBV18 - TGTGCCAGCTCACCCCTACCGACAGGTGGGGATCGGGGCTACACCTTC CASSPLPTGGDRGYTF
- TRBJ2-1 TRBV18 - TGTGCCAGCTCACCATATCCGAATGAGCAGTTCTTC CASSPYPNEQFF
- TRBJ1-2 TRBV7-9 TRBD1 TGTGCCAGCAGCCCCGGGCAGGGGGCCGAGCATGGCTACACCTTC CASSPGQGAEHGYTF
- TRBJ2-2 TRBV18 TRBD1 TGTGCCAGCTCACCGGGACAGGGGGCTGTCGGGGAGCTGTTTTTT CASSPGQGAVGELFF
- TRBJ2-3 TRBV7-9 TRBD1 TGTGCCAGCAGCTTAACACAGGGGCTCACAGATACGCAGTATTTT CASSLTQGLTDTQYF
- TRBJ2-2 TRBV29-1 - TGCAGCGTTGAAGATCCCCGGGTCCCGGACTCCGGGGAGCTGTTTTTT CSVEDPRVPDSGELFF
- TRBJ1-2 TRBV5-4 - TGTGCCAGCAGCTTAGATCACAGCCCTGATGGCTACACCTTC CASSLDHSPDGYTF
once TRBJ2-7 TRBV30 - TGTGCCTGGAGTGTACCCAGGCTCTCCCACGAGCAGTACTTC CAWSVPRLSHEQYF